Listed below are T cell receptor beta chains from one sample, sequenced in a study of shared clonotypes between healthy human individuals. Generated by immunoSEQ multiplex PCR, the TCRdb table keeps only in-frame clones and is missing some. The sample has about 1.9 million clones; roughly 93% are singletons. Material for sequencing was naive CD8+ T cells from PBMCs. These receptors were collected from a man aged 18 to 30 in good health. Some clones in this sample may be carry-over from other donors' samples. CDR3s include the opening cysteine and the closing phenylalanine or tryptophan. The D gene is left open where the match is weak. Rows give clone size only sometimes, using once, few, many, or a class for an expanded clone.

clone_size,j_call,cdr3_length,d_call,v_call,cdr3_nt,cdr3_aa
NA,TRBJ2-3,15,NA,TRBV28,TGTGCCAGCAGTCAGACCCCCCTGGCCACAGATACGCAGTATTTT,CASSQTPLATDTQYF
NA,TRBJ1-2,13,NA,TRBV29-1,TGCAGCGTTGCCGACAGTCCTAACTATGGCTACACCTTC,CSVADSPNYGYTF
NA,TRBJ1-1,12,NA,TRBV6-5,TGTGCCAGCAGTTTCACGGGAACTGAAGCTTTCTTT,CASSFTGTEAFF
once,TRBJ1-5,14,NA,TRBV5-4,TGTGCCAGCAGCTTGGGGGGCCCCAATCAGCCCCAGCATTTT,CASSLGGPNQPQHF
NA,TRBJ1-1,14,TRBD1,TRBV7-3,TGTGCCAGCAGCGTGGGACAGCGGAACACTGAAGCTTTCTTT,CASSVGQRNTEAFF
NA,TRBJ2-7,14,NA,TRBV7-6,TGTGCCAGCAGCTTAGGCCGAGGGGGGTACGAGCAGTACTTC,CASSLGRGGYEQYF
NA,TRBJ2-7,13,TRBD1,TRBV27,TGTGCCAGCAGTTACAGGGGAGATTACGAGCAGTACTTC,CASSYRGDYEQYF
NA,TRBJ2-7,13,NA,TRBV11-3,TGTGCCAGCAGCTTAGTGGGGGCGTCCGAGCAGTACTTC,CASSLVGASEQYF
once,TRBJ2-7,16,TRBD1,TRBV27,TGTGCCAGCAGTCGACTTCCGGGACAGGGTGTCGACGAGCAGTACTTC,CASSRLPGQGVDEQYF
NA,TRBJ2-2,16,TRBD1,TRBV7-9,TGTGCCAGCAGCTTCTGGGACAGCCCGAACACCGGGGAGCTGTTTTTT,CASSFWDSPNTGELFF